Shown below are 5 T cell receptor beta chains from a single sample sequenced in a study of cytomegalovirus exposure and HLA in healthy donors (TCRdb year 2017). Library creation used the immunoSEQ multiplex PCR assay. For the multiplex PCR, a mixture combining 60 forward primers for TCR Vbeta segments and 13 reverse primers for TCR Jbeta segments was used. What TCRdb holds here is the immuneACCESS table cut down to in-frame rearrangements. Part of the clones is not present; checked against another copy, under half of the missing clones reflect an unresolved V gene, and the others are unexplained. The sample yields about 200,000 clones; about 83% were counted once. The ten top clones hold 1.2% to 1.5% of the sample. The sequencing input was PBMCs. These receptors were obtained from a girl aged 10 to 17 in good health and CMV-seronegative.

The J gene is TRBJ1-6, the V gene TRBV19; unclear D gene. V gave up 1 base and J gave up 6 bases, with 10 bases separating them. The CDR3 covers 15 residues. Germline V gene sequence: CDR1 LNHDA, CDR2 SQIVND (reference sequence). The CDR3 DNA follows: TGTGCCAGTAGTATAGCGCAGGCCTCTAATTCACCCCTCCACTTT. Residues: CASSIAQASNSPLHF.

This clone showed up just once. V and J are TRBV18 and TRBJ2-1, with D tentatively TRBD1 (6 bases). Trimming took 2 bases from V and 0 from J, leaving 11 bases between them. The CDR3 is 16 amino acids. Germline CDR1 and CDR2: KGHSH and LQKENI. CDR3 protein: CASSPVGGISYNEQFF. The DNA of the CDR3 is TGTGCCAGCTCACCAGTAGGGGGAATCTCCTACAATGAGCAGTTCTTC.

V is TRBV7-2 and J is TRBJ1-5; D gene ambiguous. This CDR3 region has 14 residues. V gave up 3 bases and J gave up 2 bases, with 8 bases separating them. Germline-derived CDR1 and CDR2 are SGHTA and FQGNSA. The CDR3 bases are TGTGCCAGCAGCTTCAATCCGGGCAATCAGCCCCAGCATTTT. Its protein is CASSFNPGNQPQHF.

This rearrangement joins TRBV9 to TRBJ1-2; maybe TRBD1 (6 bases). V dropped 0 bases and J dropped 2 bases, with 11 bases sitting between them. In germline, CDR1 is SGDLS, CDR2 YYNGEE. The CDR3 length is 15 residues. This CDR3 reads CASSVGGGANYGYTF. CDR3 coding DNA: TGTGCCAGCAGCGTAGGCGGGGGGGCCAACTATGGCTACACCTTC.

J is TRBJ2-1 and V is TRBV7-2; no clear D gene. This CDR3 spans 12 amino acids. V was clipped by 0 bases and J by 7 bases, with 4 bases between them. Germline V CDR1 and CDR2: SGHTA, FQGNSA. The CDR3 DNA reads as TGTGCCAGCAGCTTAGCTCGTAATGAGCAGTTCTTC. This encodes CASSLARNEQFF.